The entry that follows covers one T cell receptor beta chain sequence. This sample stems from a study of blood T cell repertoires in COVID-19. Across the whole study: The study drew acute and convalescent COVID-19 samples from the United States, Italy and Spain. The analysed material was cDNA or gDNA that came from T cells, B-cell-depleted T cells, or PBMCs.

Original handling: The assay estimated nucleated cells by amplifying reference gene primers. Data came from immunoSEQ multiplex PCR; TCRdb stores just in-frame clones and leaves some out. That table furnishes V, J and clone size, whereas the DNA furnished D and trimming. The data show some 140,000 clones, with approximately 88% seen just once and around 2.1% held by the top ten. Material: peripheral blood. The TCR sequence derives from a man aged 70 or older with active COVID-19.

The chain's CDR3 is CASSFRGAGELGSNQPQHF. CDR3 sequence (DNA): TGTGCCAGCAGCTTCCGAGGGGCAGGGGAACTGGGCAGCAATCAGCCCCAGCATTTT. The chain employs TRBV5-5 and TRBJ1-5; maybe TRBD1 (6 bases). The length of the CDR3 is 19 residues. Trimming cost V 2 bases and J 1 base, with 22 bases left between them. The V gene's germline CDR1 is SGHKS and CDR2 YYEKEE (reference sequence).